This T cell receptor beta chain comes out of a study of blood T cell repertoires in COVID-19. Study-level information: COVID-19 samples from acute and convalescent phases originated in the United States, Italy and Spain. The cDNA or gDNA used as material had been derived from T cells, B-cell-depleted T cells, or PBMCs.

Per the study methods: Quantification of nucleated cells was approximated via reference gene primer amplification. Libraries were prepared by immunoSEQ multiplex PCR; TCRdb keeps only in-frame clonotypes and omits some of them. The V and J calls and clone size were taken over from that table, and D and trimming were inferred from the DNA. The sample lists approximately 300,000 clones, around 82% occurring once. One Seattle source followed patients from active infection through their disease course. This clonotype was sampled from a human donor with COVID-19, enrolled during active disease. The donor label of this sample is uncertain. The source material was peripheral blood.

CDR3 residues: CASSRTQRDRASYEQYF. The CDR3 DNA sequence: TGCGCCAGCAGCCGCACCCAGAGAGACAGGGCATCCTACGAGCAGTACTTC. The chain employs TRBV4-1 and TRBJ2-7, with TRBD1 matching over 7 bases. The CDR3 is made up of 17 amino acids. Germline assignment: CDR1 MGHRA and CDR2 YSYEKL. The V gene end was trimmed by 4 bases and the J gene end by 1 base; junction bases not matched to a gene: 13.